The source of this T cell receptor beta chain is a study of T cell responses to AZD1222 COVID-19 vaccine. Study conclusions and caveats: A reported finding is that nearly half of spike-specific TCRs target unmutated variant regions. A mostly white British donor set with more females was recruited, and clonal diversity was possibly underestimated. Vaccine-related CD4 TCRs covered spike, predominating at 160-218 and 743-854.

Of note for this clone: Its specificity is not known.

Method: immunoSEQ multiplex PCR; TCRdb's copy keeps in-frame clones and lacks some. The table lists 150,000 to 200,000 clones, about 92% of them singletons, with approximately 1.3% in the top ten. CDR3 length equals 13 residues. Germline values: CDR1 LNHDA, CDR2 SQIVND (reference sequence). With 7 bases removed from V and 8 bases from J, the gap between germline ends came to 14 bases. This receptor was taken from an adult in good health. The input for sequencing was peripheral blood, taken on day 0 of AZD1222 vaccination. V gene TRBV19 combines with J gene TRBJ1-4; D perhaps matches TRBD1 (6 bases). CDR3 in DNA: TGTGCCAGTACCCCAGGGGCGGCGGAAAAACTGTTTTTT. Its translation: CASTPGAAEKLFF.